Listed below are T cell receptor beta chains from one sample, sequenced in a study of blood T cells in healthy people across ages. TCRdb analysed the 5' RACE reads with MiXCR anew, one entry per CDR3 protein. The sample has 1,500,000 or so distinct CDR3 sequences; 45% to 70% are singletons. The sample taken for sequencing was blood. These receptors originate from a man younger than 35 in good health. The CDR3 runs from the conserved cysteine through the conserved F or W. Fields, in order: J gene, D gene, V gene, clone size, CDR3 DNA, CDR3 protein. The D gene is left open where the match is weak. The listing skips clone size in some rows; elsewhere it reads once, few, many or a size class.

TRBJ2-1	-	TRBV4-2	-	TGTGCCAGCAGCCAAGTAGCTTACTACGAGCAGTTCTTC	CASSQVAYYEQFF
TRBJ2-7	TRBD2	TRBV29-1	-	TGCAGCGCTAGCGGGAGCTGGTCCGAGCAGTACTTC	CSASGSWSEQYF
TRBJ2-1	-	TRBV10-3	few	TGTGCCATCAGTGAGAACACCAACAATGAGCAGTTCTTC	CAISENTNNEQFF
TRBJ2-7	TRBD1	TRBV10-3	-	TGTGCCATCCCGGGACAGGGCGAACACGAGCAGTACTTC	CAIPGQGEHEQYF
TRBJ1-1	-	TRBV27	many	TGTGCCAGCAGTTTAGGCGCCAGGGCTGAAGCTTTCTTT	CASSLGARAEAFF
TRBJ1-2	TRBD1	TRBV29-1	few	TGCAGCGTTCAGGGGGACTTTAACTATGGCTACACCTTC	CSVQGDFNYGYTF
TRBJ1-1	TRBD1	TRBV29-1	-	TGCAGCGGGGACAGGGTCACTGAAGCTTTCTTT	CSGDRVTEAFF
TRBJ1-5	-	TRBV6-5	-	TGTGCCAGCAGTTATGGCATCGGGGCCAATCAGCCCCAGCATTTT	CASSYGIGANQPQHF
TRBJ2-7	-	TRBV7-2	-	TGTGCCAGCAGCTTGGGGGGGGCACGATACTACGAGCAGTACTTC	CASSLGGARYYEQYF
TRBJ2-7	TRBD1	TRBV20-1	-	TGCAGTCTGCGGGGGACAGGGGACCACGGGCAGTACTTC	CSLRGTGDHGQYF
TRBJ2-3	TRBD2	TRBV6-5	once	TGTGCCAGCAGTTACAATAAAGCTAGCGGGAGTGAAGATACGCAGTATTTT	CASSYNKASGSEDTQYF
TRBJ1-2	-	TRBV29-1	few	TGCAGCGTTGACGTGAAAGGGAGCTATGGCTACACCTTC	CSVDVKGSYGYTF
TRBJ1-2	-	TRBV3-1	-	TGTGCCAGCAGCCAACAACGGGCCTATGGCTACACCTTC	CASSQQRAYGYTF
TRBJ1-5	-	TRBV4-2	-	TGTGCCAGCAGCCAAGAAAGAGGGGCCGCCAATCAGCCCCAGCATTTT	CASSQERGAANQPQHF
TRBJ2-7	-	TRBV29-1	-	TGCAGCGGGGGGGGCCCAAGGGAGTCCTACGAGCAGTACTTC	CSGGGPRESYEQYF
TRBJ2-3	-	TRBV21-1	-	TGTGCCAGCAGACCAAGACACTCGCGGACTCGCACAGATACGCAGTATTTT	CASRPRHSRTRTDTQYF
TRBJ2-2	-	TRBV10-1	-	TGCGCCAGCAGTGAGTCGGGGGCTTTGGCCGGGGAGCTGTTTTTT	CASSESGALAGELFF
TRBJ2-5	TRBD2	TRBV18	-	TGTGCCAGCTCACCAGTACGAACTAGCGGGGTATTCCAAGAGACCCAGTACTTC	CASSPVRTSGVFQETQYF
TRBJ2-5	-	TRBV2	-	TGTGCCAGCATTCTGGGAGAGCAGTACTTC	CASILGEQYF
TRBJ2-3	-	TRBV11-3	-	TGTGCCAGCAGCGACAGGATGGGCACAGATACGCAGTATTTT	CASSDRMGTDTQYF
TRBJ2-7	-	TRBV20-1	-	TGCAGTGCTAGAGAGGACTACTACGAGCAGTACTTC	CSAREDYYEQYF
TRBJ2-7	TRBD2	TRBV6-2/TRBV6-3	-	TGTGCCAGCAGTTACCTGGGCGGGAGGCCCTACGAGCAGTACTTC	CASSYLGGRPYEQYF
TRBJ2-7	-	TRBV5-1	few	TGCGCCAGCAGCGGTCAGGGTTACCTAACTGGCGAGCAGTACTTC	CASSGQGYLTGEQYF
TRBJ2-3	-	TRBV6-5	-	TGTGCCACGGCGTGGGGGGCGGATACGCAGTATTTT	CATAWGADTQYF
TRBJ1-2	-	TRBV15	-	TGTGCCACCAGCAGAGTCACAGACTATGGCTACACCTTC	CATSRVTDYGYTF
TRBJ2-3	TRBD2	TRBV7-2	-	TGTGCCAGCAGCCCCCGGGGGAGCGGGATACAGACAGATACGCAGTATTTT	CASSPRGSGIQTDTQYF
TRBJ2-1	-	TRBV3-1	-	TGTGCCAGCAGCCAAGATCTCGGGCTGGGCAATGAGCAGTTCTTC	CASSQDLGLGNEQFF
TRBJ2-5	-	TRBV29-1	-	TGCAGCGTCAGGCGGGGCCAAGAGACCCAGTACTTC	CSVRRGQETQYF
TRBJ1-5	-	TRBV20-1	few	TGCAGTGCTAGGTCGGGGGCGGGGGCTCAACAGCCCCAGCATTTT	CSARSGAGAQQPQHF
TRBJ2-3	-	TRBV9	-	TGTGCCAGCAGCGCCTGGTCCACGCTAGATACGCAGTATTTT	CASSAWSTLDTQYF
TRBJ2-7	TRBD2	TRBV29-1	-	TGCAGCGTCCGGGGGGACGGCAACGAGCAGTACTTC	CSVRGDGNEQYF
TRBJ1-5	-	TRBV6-5	-	TGTGCCAGCAGCTCGGGGGGGATCAATCAGCCCCAGCATTTT	CASSSGGINQPQHF
TRBJ2-7	TRBD1	TRBV7-2	few	TGTGCCAGCAGCCGCACCGGGACAGGGAGGATGTACGAGCAGTACTTC	CASSRTGTGRMYEQYF
TRBJ2-5	TRBD2	TRBV29-1	-	TGCAGCCCCCCGTGGGGGGGTGGTCAAGAGACCCAGTACTTC	CSPPWGGGQETQYF
TRBJ2-3	-	TRBV10-3	-	TGTGCCATCAGTGAGTCGACGTTGGGGGAGCGCCTAAAAATCACAGATACGCAGTATTTT	CAISESTLGERLKITDTQYF
TRBJ2-4	TRBD1	TRBV6-6	-	TGTGCCAGCACTACTACTACCGGACAGGGAAGTCTGGGGCAGTACTTC	CASTTTTGQGSLGQYF
TRBJ2-4	-	TRBV7-8	-	TGTGCCAGCAGCCCACCCTTGGACTCTACCAAAAACATTCAGTACTTC	CASSPPLDSTKNIQYF
TRBJ2-5	-	TRBV11-2	-	TGTGCCAGCAGCGGAGGTTGGGGTCGGGAGACCCAGTACTTC	CASSGGWGRETQYF
TRBJ2-5	-	TRBV5-6	-	TGTGCCAGCAGCCAAGGCCGGGGGACACAGTTTGGAGTGGGGTTGTACTTC	CASSQGRGTQFGVGLYF
TRBJ2-7	TRBD2	TRBV25-1	-	TGTGCCAGCAGTGCCGGGACTAGCTCCTACAATGAGCAGTACTTC	CASSAGTSSYNEQYF
TRBJ2-2	TRBD1	TRBV7-6	-	TGTGCCAGCAGCTGGGGGACAGGGACCGGGGAGCTGTTTTTT	CASSWGTGTGELFF
TRBJ2-2	TRBD2	TRBV20-1	-	TGCAGTGCTAGGGGACTAGCGGGGGGACCTAACACCGGGGAGCTGTTTTTT	CSARGLAGGPNTGELFF
TRBJ2-1	-	TRBV20-1	-	TGCAGTGCTCACAGGGTGGGGTACAATGAGCAGTTCTTC	CSAHRVGYNEQFF
TRBJ2-2	TRBD1	TRBV5-1	-	TGCGCCAGCAGCTTACAGGGGATTGCCGGGGAGCTGTTTTTT	CASSLQGIAGELFF
TRBJ2-3	TRBD2	TRBV5-1	-	TGCGCCAGCAGCTTGGGGGAGGGCCGCGGCACAGATACGCAGTATTTT	CASSLGEGRGTDTQYF
TRBJ2-3	-	TRBV12-3/TRBV12-4	many	TGTGCCAGCATCATAGGGGATACGCAGTATTTT	CASIIGDTQYF
TRBJ2-1	-	TRBV4-1	-	TGCGCCAGCAGCCAAGGGTGGGGGGAGTTTAGCGATGAGCAGTTCTTC	CASSQGWGEFSDEQFF
TRBJ2-1	TRBD2	TRBV20-1	-	TGCAGTGCTAGCCCCCCCAGCGGGGTATCCTACAATGAGCAGTTCTTC	CSASPPSGVSYNEQFF
TRBJ1-6	TRBD1	TRBV6-6	-	TGTGCCAGCAGTTACTCGGGGACAGGGGATTCACCCCTCCACTTT	CASSYSGTGDSPLHF
TRBJ2-5	-	TRBV25-1	-	TGTGCCAGCAGTGCCCAGGCGGGACTTGGGGGGACCCAGTACTTC	CASSAQAGLGGTQYF
TRBJ1-1	TRBD1	TRBV4-2	-	TGTGCCAGCAGCCGGGACAGGGGTGGTGAAGCTTTCTTT	CASSRDRGGEAFF